Listed below are T cell receptor beta chains from one sample, sequenced in a study of T cell responses to AZD1222 COVID-19 vaccine. The data were produced by immunoSEQ multiplex PCR, yet TCRdb's version contains in-frame clones alone and is incomplete. The profile shows fewer than 150,000 clones, about 89% of them singletons. This material consisted of peripheral blood, taken on day 0 of AZD1222 vaccination. These receptors were obtained from an adult in good health. Each CDR3 is given with its conserved first and last residue. The D gene is left open where the match is weak. Only some rows state a clone size, as once, few, many or a class for expanded clones.

V: TRBV6-5; D: TRBD2; J: TRBJ2-7; size: NA; DNA: TGTGCCATCCAAGGGCGGGGGGACTCCTACGAGCAGTACTTC; CDR3: CAIQGRGDSYEQYF
V: TRBV4-1; D: TRBD2; J: TRBJ2-3; size: NA; DNA: TGCGCCAGCAGCCAGGGGGGACTAGCGGGGGCCGCCGGCACAGATACGCAGTATTTT; CDR3: CASSQGGLAGAAGTDTQYF
V: TRBV7-3; D: NA; J: TRBJ2-3; size: NA; DNA: TGTGCCAGCAGCTTAAACCCAAGCACAGATACGCAGTATTTT; CDR3: CASSLNPSTDTQYF
V: TRBV30; D: TRBD2; J: TRBJ2-2; size: NA; DNA: TGTGCCTGGATCCCTAGCGGGGCAAACACCGGGGAGCTGTTTTTT; CDR3: CAWIPSGANTGELFF
V: TRBV30; D: TRBD2; J: TRBJ2-1; size: NA; DNA: TGTGCCTGGAGTACGGGGGGGCCGGGTAATGAGCAGTTCTTC; CDR3: CAWSTGGPGNEQFF
V: TRBV6-5; D: NA; J: TRBJ2-7; size: NA; DNA: TGTGCCAGCAGCCCCACTGGACGTGCGGGGTACGAGCAGTACTTC; CDR3: CASSPTGRAGYEQYF
V: TRBV6-5; D: NA; J: TRBJ1-2; size: NA; DNA: TGTGCCAGCGGCAACTATGGCTACACCTTC; CDR3: CASGNYGYTF
V: TRBV18; D: NA; J: TRBJ1-3; size: NA; DNA: TGTGCCAGCTCATCGGGACGGACCTCTTCTGGAAACACCATATATTTT; CDR3: CASSSGRTSSGNTIYF
V: TRBV7-9; D: NA; J: TRBJ1-1; size: NA; DNA: TGTGCCAGCAGCCCACGGGGGGACGTGAACACTGAAGCTTTCTTT; CDR3: CASSPRGDVNTEAFF
V: TRBV18; D: NA; J: TRBJ2-5; size: NA; DNA: TGTGCCAGCTCACCACCGCGTAAAGAGACCCAGTACTTC; CDR3: CASSPPRKETQYF
V: TRBV27; D: NA; J: TRBJ2-5; size: NA; DNA: TGTGCCAGCAGTCTTAGGGGGGCACAGGCCCAGTACTTC; CDR3: CASSLRGAQAQYF
V: TRBV2; D: NA; J: TRBJ1-1; size: NA; DNA: TGTGCCAGCGGACAGCTGAACCCGGAAGCTTTCTTT; CDR3: CASGQLNPEAFF
V: TRBV6-5; D: NA; J: TRBJ1-2; size: NA; DNA: TGTGCCAGCAGTTACTCCTATCGGGGTCAAGATGGCTACACCTTC; CDR3: CASSYSYRGQDGYTF
V: TRBV15; D: TRBD2; J: TRBJ2-1; size: NA; DNA: TGTGCCACCAGCAGAAAGGGGACTACCTCCTACTACAATGAGCAGTTCTTC; CDR3: CATSRKGTTSYYNEQFF
V: TRBV27; D: NA; J: TRBJ1-2; size: NA; DNA: TGTGCCAGCAGAACCCTCCTCCGGGACAATGGGCGCTATGGCTACACCTTC; CDR3: CASRTLLRDNGRYGYTF
V: TRBV6-2/TRBV6-3; D: NA; J: TRBJ2-5; size: NA; DNA: TGTGCCAGCAGTTACCGCATGTCGGGGGCCGAGACCCAGTACTTC; CDR3: CASSYRMSGAETQYF
V: TRBV7-2; D: NA; J: TRBJ2-6; size: once; DNA: TGTGCCAGCAGCTTCAAGCAAGTCGCCTCTGGGGCCAACGTCCTGACTTTC; CDR3: CASSFKQVASGANVLTF
V: TRBV6-5; D: TRBD1; J: TRBJ1-6; size: NA; DNA: TGTGCCAGCAGTTACACCGACAGGGTTTATTCACCCCTCCACTTT; CDR3: CASSYTDRVYSPLHF
V: TRBV3-1/TRBV3-2; D: TRBD2; J: TRBJ2-3; size: NA; DNA: TGTGCCAGCAGCCAAGCGCGGACTAGCGGGAGAACAGATACGCAGTATTTT; CDR3: CASSQARTSGRTDTQYF
V: TRBV15; D: NA; J: TRBJ1-1; size: NA; DNA: TGTGCCACCAGCAGTCACTACCGCACCGGGACGACCGACACTGAAGCTTTCTTT; CDR3: CATSSHYRTGTTDTEAFF
V: TRBV13; D: TRBD1; J: TRBJ2-7; size: NA; DNA: TGTGCCAGCAGCTCAGTGGGACAGGGAAACTACGAGCAGTACTTC; CDR3: CASSSVGQGNYEQYF
V: TRBV5-4; D: NA; J: TRBJ1-2; size: NA; DNA: TGTGCCAGCAGCTTATCAAACGGGGCCTATGGCTACACCTTC; CDR3: CASSLSNGAYGYTF
V: TRBV2; D: NA; J: TRBJ2-7; size: NA; DNA: TGTGCCAGCAGTGAGGAGGGAGCGGAGTCCTACGAGCAGTACTTC; CDR3: CASSEEGAESYEQYF
V: TRBV7-6; D: NA; J: TRBJ2-1; size: once; DNA: TGTGCCAGCAGCGCTTTAAACAGGGAAGCCTACAATGAGCAGTTCTTC; CDR3: CASSALNREAYNEQFF
V: TRBV6-1; D: NA; J: TRBJ2-1; size: NA; DNA: TGTGCCAGCAGTGAATGGTATAGCGGAAACTACAATGAGCAGTTCTTC; CDR3: CASSEWYSGNYNEQFF
V: TRBV2; D: NA; J: TRBJ2-1; size: NA; DNA: TGTGCCAGCAGGACCGGGACGGTCGTTGGGTGGGGGCAGTTCTTC; CDR3: CASRTGTVVGWGQFF
V: TRBV2; D: NA; J: TRBJ1-2; size: NA; DNA: TGTGCCAGCAGGGTAGGACGGAACTATGGCTACACCTTC; CDR3: CASRVGRNYGYTF
V: TRBV2; D: NA; J: TRBJ1-1; size: NA; DNA: TGTGCCAGCAGTGACCGGGGCAGGGACACTGAAGCTTTCTTT; CDR3: CASSDRGRDTEAFF
V: TRBV5-1; D: NA; J: TRBJ2-7; size: NA; DNA: TGCGCCAGCTCCCGGGACACCTCCTACGAGCAGTACTTC; CDR3: CASSRDTSYEQYF
V: TRBV7-9; D: NA; J: TRBJ1-2; size: NA; DNA: TGTGCCAGCAGCTTAGGACAGTCAAATGCCTATGGCTACACCTTC; CDR3: CASSLGQSNAYGYTF
V: TRBV6-6; D: NA; J: TRBJ1-2; size: NA; DNA: TGTGCCAGCAGTCCCTCCCCAACCTTGCCTCTGCCACGACCGAAGGACTATGGCTACACCTTC; CDR3: CASSPSPTLPLPRPKDYGYTF
V: TRBV6-4; D: NA; J: TRBJ1-1; size: NA; DNA: TGTGCCAGCAGCGCCTCGGGGACGACCAAAGCTTTCTTT; CDR3: CASSASGTTKAFF
V: TRBV5-1; D: TRBD2; J: TRBJ2-7; size: NA; DNA: TGCGCCAGCAGCACCGGGACTAGCGGGTGGGGGAGCTCCTACGAGCAGTACTTC; CDR3: CASSTGTSGWGSSYEQYF
V: TRBV9; D: NA; J: TRBJ2-1; size: NA; DNA: TGTGCCAGCAGCGTAGTTGGGACGGACAATGAGCAGTTCTTC; CDR3: CASSVVGTDNEQFF
V: TRBV11-2; D: NA; J: TRBJ1-1; size: NA; DNA: TGTGCCAGCAGCTTACGTGGGGGACGCGCTTTCTTT; CDR3: CASSLRGGRAFF
V: TRBV7-2; D: TRBD1; J: TRBJ1-4; size: NA; DNA: TGTGCCAGCAGCTTTAAGACAGGGGGCGAAAAACTGTTTTTT; CDR3: CASSFKTGGEKLFF
V: TRBV7-3; D: NA; J: TRBJ2-6; size: NA; DNA: TGTGCCAGCAGCTTACGGGTCTCTGGGGCCAACGTCCTGACTTTC; CDR3: CASSLRVSGANVLTF
V: TRBV4-1; D: NA; J: TRBJ1-3; size: once; DNA: TGCGCCAGCAGCCAAGATTTCAGGAGTAACTCTGGAAACACCATATATTTT; CDR3: CASSQDFRSNSGNTIYF
V: TRBV13; D: NA; J: TRBJ1-2; size: once; DNA: TGTGCCAGCAGCCCCCTGGACACGAAGACTATTTCTAGCTATGGCTACACCTTC; CDR3: CASSPLDTKTISSYGYTF
V: TRBV2; D: NA; J: TRBJ2-1; size: NA; DNA: TGTGCCAGCAAGCCCCAGGCGGGTAGCCCCCTCCAGAGAACCTACAATGAGCAGTTCTTC; CDR3: CASKPQAGSPLQRTYNEQFF
V: TRBV5-1; D: TRBD2; J: TRBJ2-5; size: NA; DNA: TGCGCCAGCAGCACTTTGGCGGGAGGGGGGCAAGAGACCCAGTACTTC; CDR3: CASSTLAGGGQETQYF
V: TRBV19; D: NA; J: TRBJ1-1; size: NA; DNA: TGTGCCAGTAGAAATCCCCCGGTGAACACTGAAGCTTTCTTT; CDR3: CASRNPPVNTEAFF
V: TRBV5-4; D: NA; J: TRBJ1-2; size: NA; DNA: TGTGCCAGCAGCTTGGGCTCTTCGGATGGCTACACCTTC; CDR3: CASSLGSSDGYTF
V: TRBV27; D: NA; J: TRBJ2-2; size: NA; DNA: TGTGCCAGCAGCCGAGGTCAAAGCGGGGAGCTGTTTTTT; CDR3: CASSRGQSGELFF
V: TRBV7-9; D: NA; J: TRBJ1-2; size: NA; DNA: TGTGCCAGCAGCCTGGGGTCCGGGTATGGCTACACCTTC; CDR3: CASSLGSGYGYTF
V: TRBV5-1; D: NA; J: TRBJ2-7; size: NA; DNA: TGCGCCAGCAGCTTCCGGGACGGCCCCTACGAGCAGTACTTC; CDR3: CASSFRDGPYEQYF
V: TRBV7-8; D: TRBD2; J: TRBJ2-1; size: NA; DNA: TGTGCCAGCAGACAATCGCGGGGGGCCCGCAATGAGCAGTTCTTC; CDR3: CASRQSRGARNEQFF
V: TRBV6-6; D: NA; J: TRBJ1-2; size: NA; DNA: TGTGCCAGCAGCCGGGACCTAGCTAACTATGGCTACACCTTC; CDR3: CASSRDLANYGYTF